This T cell receptor beta chain was identified during a study of T cell responses to AZD1222 COVID-19 vaccine. Germline assignment: CDR1 SGDLS and CDR2 YYNGEE. The trim removed 2 bases at V and 1 base at J, leaving 2 bases unmatched. The CDR3 is made up of 15 amino acids. Data came from immunoSEQ multiplex PCR; TCRdb stores just in-frame clones and leaves some out. The data hold over 150,000 clones, with approximately 95% observed a single time. Specimen: peripheral blood, collected 28 days after the second AZD1222 dose. V usage is TRBV9 and J usage is TRBJ1-1, with TRBD1 matching 10 bases. The receptor was derived from an adult who received the AZD1222 COVID-19 vaccine. Here the CDR3 reads CASSVGQGKNTEAFF. Written as DNA, the CDR3 is TGTGCCAGCAGCGTGGGACAGGGGAAGAACACTGAAGCTTTCTTT. The complete variable domain, with remaining parts taken from reference TRBV9 and TRBJ1-1, reads DSGVTQTPKHLITATGQRVTLRCSPRSGDLSVYWYQQSLDQGLQFLIQYYNGEERAKGNILERFSAQQFPDLHSELNLSSLELGDSALYFCASSVGQGKNTEAFFGQGTRLTVV.